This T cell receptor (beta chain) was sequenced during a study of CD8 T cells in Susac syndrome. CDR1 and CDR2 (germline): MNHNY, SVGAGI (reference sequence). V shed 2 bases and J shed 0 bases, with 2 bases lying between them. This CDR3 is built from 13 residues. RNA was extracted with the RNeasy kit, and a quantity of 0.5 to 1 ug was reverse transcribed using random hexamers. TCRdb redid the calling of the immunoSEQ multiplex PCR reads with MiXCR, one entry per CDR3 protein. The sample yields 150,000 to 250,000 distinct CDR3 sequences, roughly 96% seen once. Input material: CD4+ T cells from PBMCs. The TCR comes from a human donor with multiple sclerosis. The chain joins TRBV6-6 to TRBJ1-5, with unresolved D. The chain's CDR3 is CASSYSSNQPQHF. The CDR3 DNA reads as TGTGCCAGCAGTTACAGTAGCAATCAGCCCCAGCATTTT.